Shown below are 20 T cell receptor beta chains from a single sample sequenced in a study of graft-versus-host responses after intestinal transplantation. No antigen has been identified for these receptors. Clones were sequenced by immunoSEQ multiplex PCR, and TCRdb holds only the in-frame ones, with some missing. The sample has over 85,000 clones, 94% seen once. Sequencing used unstimulated CD4+ T cells sorted from spleen or lymph node cells, obtained before transplant. These receptor sequences come from a human donor who was the organ donor for an intestinal transplant.

V usage is TRBV30 and J usage is TRBJ2-7; 7 nucleotides line up with TRBD1. V was clipped by 2 bases and J by 6 bases; unmatched bases: 10. Per the germline V gene, CDR1 is GTSNPN and CDR2 is SVGIG (reference sequence). The CDR3 loop spans 14 amino acids. Here the CDR3 reads CAWSRDRDYSEQYF. Here the CDR3 DNA reads TGTGCCTGGAGTCGAGACAGGGATTATAGCGAGCAGTACTTC.

V and J are TRBV5-1 and TRBJ1-1; D remains ambiguous. The CDR3 loop spans 13 amino acids. Germline V gene sequence: CDR1 SGHRS, CDR2 YFSETQ. Trimming took off 5 bases at V and 0 bases at J, with 8 bases between the two ends. CDR3 nucleotides: TGCGCCAGCAGAGTTAGTCTGAACACTGAAGCTTTCTTT. Translating it yields CASRVSLNTEAFF.

The chain recombines TRBV19 with TRBJ1-1; D ambiguous. Deletions cut 4 bases from V and 8 bases from J, with 17 bases between. Germline CDR1 reads LNHDA; CDR2 reads SQIVND (reference sequence). This CDR3 spans 14 amino acids. CDR3 sequence (DNA): TGTGCCAGTAGTACCTCGGTTGTCTCCCAAGAAGCTTTCTTT. Translating it yields CASSTSVVSQEAFF.

Only one count was recorded for this clone. J is TRBJ1-5 and V is TRBV2; weak D call: TRBD1 (6 bases). The CDR3 has 13 amino acids. Between the trimmed V and J ends, which lost 5 bases and 4 bases, there was a span of 9 bases. From germline, CDR1 is SNHLY and CDR2 FYNNEI. CDR3 bases: TGTGCCAGCAGTACGACAGGAAATCAGCCCCAGCATTTT. Translation gives CASSTTGNQPQHF.

The chain is built from TRBV21-1 and TRBJ2-2. TRBV21-1 is labeled a pseudogene. This CDR3 region has 10 residues. The CDR3 nucleotides are TGTGCCAGCACCCCCGGGGAGCTGTTTTTT. It yields the protein CASTPGELFF.

This chain joins TRBV7-2 and TRBJ2-7; D tentatively reads TRBD1 or TRBD2 (6 bases each). Germline V gene lookup returns CDR1 SGHTA and CDR2 FQGNSA. Trimming shortened V by 1 base and J by 1 base, and 11 bases separated the two germline ends. This CDR3 region has 15 residues. CDR3 in DNA: TGTGCCAGCAGCTTAGGGAGGGGGACGTCCTACGAGCAGTACTTC. It yields the protein CASSLGRGTSYEQYF.

V is TRBV2 and J is TRBJ2-5; TRBD2 agrees at 8 bases. This CDR3 is 13 amino acids long. Germline V gene lookup returns CDR1 SNHLY and CDR2 FYNNEI. Trimming at V came to 6 bases and at J to 4 bases, leaving 4 bases not matched to a gene. The DNA of the CDR3 is TGTGCCAGCAGGCAGCGGGGGTCAGAGACCCAGTACTTC. This gives the protein CASRQRGSETQYF. Full variable domain (outside the CDR3, taken from reference TRBV2 and TRBJ2-5): EPEVTQTPSHQVTQMGQEVILRCVPISNHLYFYWYRQILGQKVEFLVSFYNNEISEKSEIFDDQFSVERPDGSNFTLKIRSTKLEDSAMYFCASRQRGSETQYFGPGTRLLVL.

This chain links TRBV6-6 with TRBJ1-5; no definite D call. The CDR3 runs 13 residues. Trimming removed 5 bases from V and 0 bases from J, with 5 bases in between. From germline, CDR1 is MNHNY and CDR2 SVGAGI (reference sequence). CDR3 in DNA: TGTGCCAGCAGTCAGAATAGCAATCAGCCCCAGCATTTT. Its protein product is CASSQNSNQPQHF.

The rearrangement uses TRBV11-3 and TRBJ2-5; the D gene could be TRBD1 or TRBD2 (7 bases each). This CDR3 is built from 16 residues. V lost 0 bases and J 7 bases, leaving 18 bases between the germline ends. CDR1 and CDR2 from the germline V gene are SGHNT and YENEEA. The CDR3, as DNA: TGTGCCAGCAGCTTAGAATCGGGGAGGGGGCTGGGGACCCAGTACTTC. Amino acids: CASSLESGRGLGTQYF.

The rearrangement joins TRBV6-1 to TRBJ1-5, with 7 bases that match TRBD1. CDR1 is MNHNS and CDR2 is SASEGT in the germline V gene. The trim removed 2 bases at V and 7 bases at J, leaving 8 bases unmatched. CDR3 length: 15 residues. The CDR3 spells CASSELGGSGQPQHF. DNA for the CDR3: TGTGCCAGCAGTGAACTAGGGGGCTCAGGCCAGCCCCAGCATTTT.

The CDR3 is CAIRGTGEYEQYF. In DNA, the CDR3 is TGTGCCATCAGGGGGACAGGGGAGTACGAGCAGTACTTC. The rearrangement links TRBV10-3 to TRBJ2-7, with 10 bases that match TRBD1. CDR1 and CDR2 from the germline V gene are ENHRY and SYGVKD. The CDR3 has 13 amino acids. The J segment lost 4 bases and the V segment lost 6 bases, leaving 3 bases of the junction unmatched.

This rearrangement joins TRBV28 to TRBJ2-7; either TRBD1 or TRBD2 may fit D (6 bases each). In germline, CDR1 is MDHEN, CDR2 SYDVKM. Trimming took 5 bases from V and 4 from J, leaving 21 bases between them. The CDR3 runs to 16 residues. The CDR3 DNA reads as TGTGCCAGCAGTCCCAACCGATGGGGGGCGCGGTACGAGCAGTACTTC. This gives the protein CASSPNRWGARYEQYF. Based on the CDR3 plus reference TRBV28 and TRBJ2-7, the full variable domain is DVKVTQSSRYLVKRTGEKVFLECVQDMDHENMFWYRQDPGLGLRLIYFSYDVKMKEKGDIPEGYSVSREKKERFSLILESASTNQTSMYLCASSPNRWGARYEQYFGPGTRLTVT.

The rearrangement links TRBV18 to TRBJ2-5; D is undetermined. Looked up from germline, CDR1 is KGHSH and CDR2 is LQKENI. V was shortened by 6 bases and J by 2 bases, with 4 bases between the two germline ends. The CDR3 runs to 11 residues. CDR3 coding DNA: TGTGCCAGCTCCCTGCAAGAGACCCAGTACTTC. Protein: CASSLQETQYF.

The V and J genes are TRBV19 and TRBJ1-2; 7 bases map to TRBD1. V was pared by 5 bases and J by 0 bases, with 6 bases of the junction left unmatched. The CDR3 runs 15 residues. The germline V gene has CDR1 LNHDA and CDR2 SQIVND (reference sequence). Here the CDR3 reads CASSPGTAPNYGYTF. The CDR3 DNA reads as TGTGCCAGTAGTCCCGGGACAGCTCCTAACTATGGCTACACCTTC.

The genes are TRBV6-5 and TRBJ2-1, with D unclear. Germline V CDR1 and CDR2: MNHEY, SVGAGI. Trimming removed 7 bases from V and 6 bases from J, with 16 bases in between. The CDR3 has 14 amino acids. The CDR3 DNA reads as TGTGCCAGCAAGGTTTCAACCCATCGCAATGAGCAGTTCTTC. Its translation: CASKVSTHRNEQFF.

This chain links TRBV2 with TRBJ2-1; D could derive from TRBD1 or TRBD2 (5 bases each). The V gene lost 4 bases and the J gene lost 13 bases, with 20 bases spanning the gap. The germline CDR1 and CDR2 sequences are SNHLY and FYNNEI. This CDR3 is built from 14 residues. CDR3 sequence: CASSVRGNPPDQFF. CDR3 bases: TGTGCCAGCAGTGTTCGGGGCAACCCGCCGGACCAGTTCTTC.

This chain connects TRBV11-2 to TRBJ2-1; 10 bases match TRBD2. This CDR3 has 16 amino acids. Germline CDR1 reads SGHAT; CDR2 reads FQNNGV. Losses at the gene ends were 2 bases for V and 4 bases for J; bases not matched to a gene: 5. CDR3 bases: TGTGCCAGCAGCTTAAGCGGACTAGCGGCTTACAATGAGCAGTTCTTC. Protein sequence: CASSLSGLAAYNEQFF.

This chain links TRBV19 with TRBJ1-1; no clear D gene. V gave up 10 bases and J gave up 1 base, with 7 bases separating them. The CDR3 sequence is 11 residues long. Per the germline V gene, CDR1 is LNHDA and CDR2 is SQIVND (reference sequence). CDR3 protein: CATDRNTEAFF. Written as DNA, the CDR3 is TGTGCCACAGATCGGAACACTGAAGCTTTCTTT.

This chain joins TRBV14 and TRBJ2-7, with 8 nucleotides matching TRBD1. V was clipped by 4 bases and J by 3 bases; unmatched bases: 8. CDR3 length: 15 residues. Germline V lookup: CDR1 SGHDN, CDR2 FVKESK. The CDR3 region is CASSRPGQAYYEQYF. The CDR3 DNA is TGTGCCAGCAGCCGTCCGGGACAGGCGTACTACGAGCAGTACTTC.

As to this clone: A read error may produce the germline difference seen at one junction end. This CDR3 is also generated by other DNA sequences in the sample. This chain links TRBV29-1 with TRBJ2-5, with no clear D. Germline V CDR1 and CDR2: SQVTM, ANQGSEA. CDR3 length: 12 amino acids. CDR3 in DNA: TGCAGCGTTGTGCGCGGCCAAGAGACTCAGTACTTC. Protein sequence: CSVVRGQETQYF.